These T cell receptor beta chains were read from a single sample in a study of blood T cell repertoires in COVID-19. The method was immunoSEQ multiplex PCR; TCRdb's version includes in-frame clones alone and lacks a portion of them. The data contain about 51,000 clones, around nine tenths of them singletons. Sequencing was performed on peripheral blood. All receptors derive from a man between 50 and 59 years old with active COVID-19. Both conserved end residues are part of each CDR3. A D gene is named only where the DNA matches it firmly. Only some rows state a clone size, as once, few, many or a class for expanded clones.

D gene: .; clone size: .; J gene: TRBJ2-7; V gene: TRBV5-4; CDR3 DNA: TGTGCCAGCAGTGGCAGTGTAAAGAACGAGCAGTACTTC; CDR3 protein: CASSGSVKNEQYF
D gene: .; clone size: .; J gene: TRBJ1-2; V gene: TRBV30; CDR3 DNA: TGTGCCCAGGATTGGGCAGGATATGGCTACACCTTC; CDR3 protein: CAQDWAGYGYTF
D gene: .; clone size: .; J gene: TRBJ2-2; V gene: TRBV18; CDR3 DNA: TGTGCCAGCTCACCACTCTCGAACACCGGGGAGCTGTTTTTT; CDR3 protein: CASSPLSNTGELFF
D gene: .; clone size: .; J gene: TRBJ1-1; V gene: TRBV2; CDR3 DNA: TGTGCCAGCAGTAAAACAGAGAACACTGAAGCTTTCTTT; CDR3 protein: CASSKTENTEAFF
D gene: TRBD2; clone size: .; J gene: TRBJ2-3; V gene: TRBV3-1/TRBV3-2; CDR3 DNA: TGTGCCAGCAGCTCTCACCTACTAGCGGGGGGGCCAGATACGCAGTATTTT; CDR3 protein: CASSSHLLAGGPDTQYF
D gene: TRBD1; clone size: .; J gene: TRBJ2-7; V gene: TRBV7-9; CDR3 DNA: TGTGCCAGCCAACCGGGACAGGGTTACTACGAGCAGTACTTC; CDR3 protein: CASQPGQGYYEQYF
D gene: .; clone size: .; J gene: TRBJ1-2; V gene: TRBV2; CDR3 DNA: TGTGCCAGCAGTATACCTCTCGGTGGCTATGGCTACACCTTC; CDR3 protein: CASSIPLGGYGYTF
D gene: TRBD1; clone size: once; J gene: TRBJ2-7; V gene: TRBV6-5; CDR3 DNA: TGTGCCAGCAGTTACTCTCCAGGGGGCAGGGAGCAGTACTTC; CDR3 protein: CASSYSPGGREQYF
D gene: .; clone size: .; J gene: TRBJ2-5; V gene: TRBV6-2/TRBV6-3; CDR3 DNA: TGTGCCAGCAGTCCGGTAAATAACAGGGAAGAGACCCAGTACTTC; CDR3 protein: CASSPVNNREETQYF
D gene: .; clone size: .; J gene: TRBJ2-3; V gene: TRBV7-2; CDR3 DNA: TGTGCCAGCAGCTCCGCGTTTAATACGCAGTATTTT; CDR3 protein: CASSSAFNTQYF
D gene: TRBD1; clone size: once; J gene: TRBJ2-5; V gene: TRBV3-1/TRBV3-2; CDR3 DNA: TGTGCCAGCAGCCCAATTTGGACAGGTCAAAGTGAGGCCCAGTACTTC; CDR3 protein: CASSPIWTGQSEAQYF
D gene: .; clone size: .; J gene: TRBJ1-2; V gene: TRBV11-2; CDR3 DNA: TGTGCCAGCAGCCCTAGTAGGTACTATGGCTACACCTTC; CDR3 protein: CASSPSRYYGYTF
D gene: TRBD1; clone size: .; J gene: TRBJ1-4; V gene: TRBV6-5; CDR3 DNA: TGTGCCAGCAGTTCCCGGACAGGGGGAACTAATGAAAAACTGTTTTTT; CDR3 protein: CASSSRTGGTNEKLFF
D gene: TRBD2; clone size: .; J gene: TRBJ2-7; V gene: TRBV6-6; CDR3 DNA: TGTGCCAGCCGCCCGGGACTAGGCTACGAGCAGTACTTC; CDR3 protein: CASRPGLGYEQYF
D gene: .; clone size: .; J gene: TRBJ2-7; V gene: TRBV7-8; CDR3 DNA: TGTGCCAGCAGCTTAGCCGGGGGAACCTACGAGCAGTACTTC; CDR3 protein: CASSLAGGTYEQYF
D gene: TRBD1; clone size: .; J gene: TRBJ1-1; V gene: TRBV19; CDR3 DNA: TGTGCCAGTAGTTATGACAGGGTACAGGAAGCTTTCTTT; CDR3 protein: CASSYDRVQEAFF
D gene: TRBD2; clone size: .; J gene: TRBJ2-3; V gene: TRBV4-1; CDR3 DNA: TGCGCCAGCAGCCAACCAAGCGGGGGGGTCACAGATACGCAGTATTTT; CDR3 protein: CASSQPSGGVTDTQYF
D gene: .; clone size: .; J gene: TRBJ2-7; V gene: TRBV5-3; CDR3 DNA: TGTGCCAGAAGTCCCCCTGCCCCTCCGGACAGTTCATCTCGATACGAGCAGTACTTC; CDR3 protein: CARSPPAPPDSSSRYEQYF
D gene: .; clone size: .; J gene: TRBJ2-1; V gene: TRBV15; CDR3 DNA: TGTGCCACCAGCGGCAGGGGAATCGGGAATGAGCAGTTCTTC; CDR3 protein: CATSGRGIGNEQFF
D gene: TRBD1; clone size: .; J gene: TRBJ1-5; V gene: TRBV18; CDR3 DNA: TGTGCCAGCTCACCGGGAATGACAGGGAATAGCAATCAGCCCCAGCATTTT; CDR3 protein: CASSPGMTGNSNQPQHF